Sequencing of this T cell receptor beta chain was carried out in a study of T cell responses to AZD1222 COVID-19 vaccine. Libraries were prepared by immunoSEQ multiplex PCR; TCRdb keeps only in-frame clonotypes and omits some of them. The sample holds roughly 150,000 clones, 80% to 95% seen once. Comments on this clone: Antigen unknown.

Overall study findings and caveats: There were repertoire samples only from the period after the peak T cell response.

This specimen consisted of peripheral blood, obtained on day 0 of AZD1222 vaccination. The clonotype originates from an adult in good health.

The DNA for the CDR3 is TGTGCCAGCAGTGACCAGGGGTCTGGTCCCGTAAACACCATATATTTT. Its protein product is CASSDQGSGPVNTIYF. The chain uses TRBV6-1 and TRBJ1-3, with D tentatively TRBD1 (6 bases). V dropped 3 bases and J dropped 6 bases, with 18 bases sitting between them. CDR1 is MNHNS, CDR2 SASEGT, per germline. The length of the CDR3 is 16 residues.